This TCR beta chain appears in the sequencing data of a study of blood T cell repertoires in COVID-19. Germline lookup yields CDR1 SGHDN and CDR2 FVKESK. This CDR3 has 12 residues. V was clipped by 5 bases and J by 5 bases, with 7 bases between them. In the source study's methods: For nucleated cells, counts were estimated from reference gene primer amplification. Profiled with immunoSEQ multiplex PCR; TCRdb holds only in-frame clones, not every one. The V and J calls and the clone size are those of that table, but D and trimming were determined from the DNA. In the table there are 150,000 or so clones, around 87% of which are singletons. Cohorts were determined from participant-reported clinical history. This clone has just one count.

This sequence originates from a woman between 40 and 55 years old who had been exposed to COVID-19. Specimen: PBMCs or T cells enriched from blood (not recorded which). The chain couples TRBV14 to TRBJ2-4; D not certain. The CDR3 DNA reads as TGTGCCAGCAGCTTCCTAGAAAACATTCAGTACTTC. Translation gives CASSFLENIQYF.